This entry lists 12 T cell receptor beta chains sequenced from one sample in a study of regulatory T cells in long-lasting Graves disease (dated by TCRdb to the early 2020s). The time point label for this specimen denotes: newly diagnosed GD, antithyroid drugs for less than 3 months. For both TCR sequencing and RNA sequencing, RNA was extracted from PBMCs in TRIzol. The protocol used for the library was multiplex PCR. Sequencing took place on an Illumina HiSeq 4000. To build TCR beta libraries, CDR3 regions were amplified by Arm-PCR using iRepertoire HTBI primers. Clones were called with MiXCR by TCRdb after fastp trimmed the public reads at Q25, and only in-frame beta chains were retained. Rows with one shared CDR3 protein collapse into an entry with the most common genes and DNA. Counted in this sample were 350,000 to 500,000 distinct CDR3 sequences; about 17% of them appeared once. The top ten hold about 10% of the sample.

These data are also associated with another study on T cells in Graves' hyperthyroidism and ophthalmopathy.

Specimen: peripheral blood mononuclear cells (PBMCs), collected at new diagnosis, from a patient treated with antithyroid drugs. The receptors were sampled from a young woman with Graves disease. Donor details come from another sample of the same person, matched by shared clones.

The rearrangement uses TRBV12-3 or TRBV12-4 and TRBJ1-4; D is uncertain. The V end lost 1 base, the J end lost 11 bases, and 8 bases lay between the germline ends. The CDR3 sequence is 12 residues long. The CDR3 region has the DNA TGTGCCAGCAGTTTAGAGGACCGGAAACTGTTTTTT. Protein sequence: CASSLEDRKLFF.

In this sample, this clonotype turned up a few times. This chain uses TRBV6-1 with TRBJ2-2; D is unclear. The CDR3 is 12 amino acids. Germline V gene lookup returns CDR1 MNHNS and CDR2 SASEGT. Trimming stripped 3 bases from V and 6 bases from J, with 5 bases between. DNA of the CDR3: TGTGCCAGCAGTGAGTCGGCCGGGGAGCTGTTTTTT. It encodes CASSESAGELFF.

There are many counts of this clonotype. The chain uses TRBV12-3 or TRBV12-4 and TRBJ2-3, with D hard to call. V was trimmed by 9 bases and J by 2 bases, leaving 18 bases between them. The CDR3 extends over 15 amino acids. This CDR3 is CASSMQVAPTDTQYF. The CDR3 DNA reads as TGTGCCAGTAGCATGCAGGTCGCACCCACAGATACGCAGTATTTT.

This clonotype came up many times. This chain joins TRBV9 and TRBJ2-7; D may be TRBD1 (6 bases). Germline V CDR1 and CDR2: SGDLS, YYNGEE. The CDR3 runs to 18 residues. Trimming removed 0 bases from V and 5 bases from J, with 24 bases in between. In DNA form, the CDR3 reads TGTGCCAGCAGCGTAGCCCCAACCGCCTATCAGGGGAACCACGAGCAGTACTTC. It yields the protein CASSVAPTAYQGNHEQYF.

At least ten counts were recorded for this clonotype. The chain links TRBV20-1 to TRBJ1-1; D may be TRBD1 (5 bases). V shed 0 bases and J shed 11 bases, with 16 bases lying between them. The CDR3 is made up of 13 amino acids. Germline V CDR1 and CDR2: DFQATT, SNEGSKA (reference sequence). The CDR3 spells CSARDGRERGAFF. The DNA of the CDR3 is TGCAGTGCTAGAGATGGCCGGGAACGGGGGGCTTTCTTT.

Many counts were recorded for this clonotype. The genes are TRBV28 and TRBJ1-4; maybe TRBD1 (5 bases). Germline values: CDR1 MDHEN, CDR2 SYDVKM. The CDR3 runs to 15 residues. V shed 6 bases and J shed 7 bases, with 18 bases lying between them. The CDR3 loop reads CASSPPGHLFEKLFF. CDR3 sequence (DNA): TGTGCCAGCAGCCCCCCCGGACACCTGTTTGAAAAACTGTTTTTT.

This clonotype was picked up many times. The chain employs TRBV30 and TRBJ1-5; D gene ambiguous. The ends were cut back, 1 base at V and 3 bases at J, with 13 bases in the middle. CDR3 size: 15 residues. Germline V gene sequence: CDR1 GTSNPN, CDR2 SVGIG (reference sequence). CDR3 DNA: TGTGCCTGGAGTGACGGTATCGGACCCAATCAGCCCCAGCATTTT. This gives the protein CAWSDGIGPNQPQHF. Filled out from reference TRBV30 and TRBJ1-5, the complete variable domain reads SQTIHQWPATLVQPVGSPLSLECTVEGTSNPNLYWYRQAAGRGLQLLFYSVGIGQISSEVPQNLSASRPQDRQFILSSKKLLLSDSGFYLCAWSDGIGPNQPQHFGDGTRLSIL.

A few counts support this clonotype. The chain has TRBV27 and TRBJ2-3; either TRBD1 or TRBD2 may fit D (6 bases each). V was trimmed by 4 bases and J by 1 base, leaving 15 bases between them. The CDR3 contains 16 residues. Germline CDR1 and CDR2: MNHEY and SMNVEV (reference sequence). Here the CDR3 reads CASSSLGGWGTDTQYF. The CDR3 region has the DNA TGTGCCAGCAGTTCCCTGGGGGGCTGGGGCACAGATACGCAGTATTTT.

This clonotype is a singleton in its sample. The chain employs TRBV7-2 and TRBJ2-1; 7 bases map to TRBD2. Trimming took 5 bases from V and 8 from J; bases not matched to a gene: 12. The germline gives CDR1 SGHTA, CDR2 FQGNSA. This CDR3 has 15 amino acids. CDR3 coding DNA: TGTGCCAGCAGCCTGGTGGCGGGAGTGGTTCATGAGCAGTTCTTC. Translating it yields CASSLVAGVVHEQFF.

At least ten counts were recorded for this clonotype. The DNA of the CDR3 is TGTGCCAGCAGCCCCAATAGACAGGGGGCCGAAGATGTTAACTATGGCTACACCTTC. It yields the protein CASSPNRQGAEDVNYGYTF. The rearrangement links TRBV11-1 to TRBJ1-2; TRBD1 agrees at 10 bases. The CDR3 sequence is 19 residues long. V shed 5 bases and J 1 base; nucleotides not matched to a gene: 16. From germline, CDR1 is SGHAT and CDR2 FQDESV (reference sequence). Full variable domain (outside the CDR3, taken from reference TRBV11-1 and TRBJ1-2): EAEVAQSPRYKITEKSQAVAFWCDPISGHATLYWYRQILGQGPELLVQFQDESVVDDSQLPKDRFSAERLKGVDSTLKIQPAELGDSAMYLCASSPNRQGAEDVNYGYTFGSGTRLTVV.

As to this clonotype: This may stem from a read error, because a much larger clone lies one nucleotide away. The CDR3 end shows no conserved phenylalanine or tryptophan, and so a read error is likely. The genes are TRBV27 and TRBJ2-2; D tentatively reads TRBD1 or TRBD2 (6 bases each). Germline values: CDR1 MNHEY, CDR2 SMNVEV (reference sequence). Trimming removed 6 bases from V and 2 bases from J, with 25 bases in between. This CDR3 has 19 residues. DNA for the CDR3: TGTGCCAGCAGCCTACGAGTGGAGGGGACAAAGATCAACACCGGGGAGCTGTTTTCT. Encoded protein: CASSLRVEGTKINTGELFS.

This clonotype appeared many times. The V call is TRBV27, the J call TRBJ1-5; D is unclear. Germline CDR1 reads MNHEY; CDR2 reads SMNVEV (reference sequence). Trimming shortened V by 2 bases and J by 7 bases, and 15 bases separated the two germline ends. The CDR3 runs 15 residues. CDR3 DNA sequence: TGTGCCAGCAGTTTAACGGTGCTCGGTATCCAGCCCCAGCATTTT. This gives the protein CASSLTVLGIQPQHF.